Below are 18 T cell receptor beta chains sequenced from a single sample in a study of CD8+ T cells in alopecia areata. RNA extraction was followed by reverse transcription into cDNA, which acted as the sequencing template. Profiled with immunoSEQ multiplex PCR; TCRdb holds only in-frame clones, not every one. In the table there are fewer than 250,000 clones, 50% to 65% of which are singletons. Here the sequenced sample was CD4+ T cells sorted from blood, taken at week 0. These receptors were collected from a human donor with alopecia areata.

This sequence joins TRBV27 and TRBJ2-7; 11 nucleotides align to TRBD1. Per germline, CDR1 MNHEY and CDR2 SMNVEV (reference sequence). CDR3 length equals 15 residues. V dropped 8 bases and J dropped 3; count of bases not matched to a gene: 9. CDR3 sequence (DNA): TGTGCCAGCCATCCCGCCGGGACAGGGGGCTACGAGCAGTACTTC. Its translation is CASHPAGTGGYEQYF.

This chain joins TRBV6-6 and TRBJ1-5, with D uncertain. V was cut by 2 bases and J by 0 bases, with 11 bases left in between. Germline CDR1 is MNHNY and CDR2 is SVGAGI (reference sequence). The CDR3 runs 16 residues. DNA for the CDR3: TGTGCCAGCAGTTACAGGCAGGCGACTAGCAATCAGCCCCAGCATTTT. Translating it yields CASSYRQATSNQPQHF.

CDR3 sequence: CATRGTDGNQPQHF. As DNA, the CDR3 is TGTGCCACAAGGGGGACAGACGGCAATCAGCCCCAGCATTTT. The V gene is TRBV6-1, the J gene TRBJ1-5; 7 positions match TRBD1. There are 14 residues in the CDR3. CDR1 and CDR2 (germline): MNHNS, SASEGT. Germline trimming cut 10 bases from V and 2 bases from J; bases unmatched to any gene: 8.

This clone was counted only a few times. V usage is TRBV6-5 and J usage is TRBJ2-3; TRBD1 agrees at 8 bases. The trim removed 2 bases at V and 3 bases at J, leaving 7 bases unmatched. Germline CDR1 and CDR2: MNHEY and SVGAGI. This CDR3 has 16 amino acids. The CDR3 DNA reads as TGTGCCAGCAGTTACCTGTGGACAGGGAGGACAGATACGCAGTATTTT. Translated: CASSYLWTGRTDTQYF.

This clone has just a few counts. V and J are TRBV5-4 and TRBJ2-7, with D tentatively TRBD1 (6 bases). There are 15 residues in the CDR3. The V end was cut by 0 bases, the J end by 6 bases, with 16 bases between. Germline CDR1 reads SGHNT; CDR2 reads YYREEE (reference sequence). CDR3 sequence reads: CASSLGGQGSLEQYF. CDR3 DNA sequence: TGTGCCAGCAGCTTGGGGGGGCAGGGGAGCCTCGAGCAGTACTTC.

In regard to this clone: Its ends do not fully match the called genes, so a read error is possible. The chain combines TRBV30 with TRBJ1-2; D is ambiguous. This CDR3 is 13 amino acids long. Germline loops: CDR1 GTSNPN, CDR2 SVGIG (reference sequence). CDR3 amino acids: CAWSRAETPSGVF. CDR3 nucleotide sequence: TGTGCCTGGAGTAGGGCTGAAACCCCGTCGGGAGTGTTC.

In this sample, this clone turned up once. The chain uses TRBV6-1 and TRBJ2-7; D not resolved. CDR1 and CDR2 from the germline V gene are MNHNS and SASEGT. Between the trimmed V and J ends, which lost 3 bases and 0 bases, there was a span of 12 bases. The CDR3 is 15 amino acids. CDR3 nucleotide sequence: TGTGCCAGCAGTGATGGGCTGCAGAGCTCCTACGAGCAGTACTTC. The encoded protein is CASSDGLQSSYEQYF.

Only a few counts were recorded for this clone. The genes are TRBV2 and TRBJ2-1; 9 nucleotides match TRBD2. This CDR3 comprises 15 residues. The germline V gene encodes CDR1 SNHLY and CDR2 FYNNEI. CDR3: CASCSASGTYNEQFF. The DNA of the CDR3 is TGTGCTTCTTGCTCGGCTAGCGGGACCTACAATGAGCAGTTCTTC.

The chain joins TRBV30 to TRBJ2-7; 11 bases are shared with TRBD1. Germline CDR1 is GTSNPN and CDR2 is SVGIG (reference sequence). The CDR3 runs 12 residues. J gave up 4 bases and V 7 bases, and 3 bases lay outside the gene matches. Written as DNA, the CDR3 is TGTGCCTTGGACAGGGGGCTGTACGAGCAGTACTTC. Its protein product is CALDRGLYEQYF.

This clone was counted once. This rearrangement joins TRBV5-1 to TRBJ1-5, with D hard to call. The CDR3 contains 11 residues. Germline V lookup: CDR1 SGHRS, CDR2 YFSETQ. Trimming removed 9 bases from V and 7 bases from J, with 11 bases in between. The CDR3 loop reads CANEHNQPQHF. In DNA form, the CDR3 reads TGCGCCAACGAACATAACCAGCCCCAGCATTTT. Supplemented by reference TRBV5-1 and TRBJ1-5, the full variable domain reads KAGVTQTPRYLIKTRGQQVTLSCSPISGHRSVSWYQQTPGQGLQFLFEYFSETQRNKGNFPGRFSGRQFSNSRSEMNVSTLELGDSALYLCANEHNQPQHFGDGTRLSIL.

The chain recombines TRBV5-6 with TRBJ1-1; tentatively, D is TRBD1 (5 bases). CDR1 is SGHDT and CDR2 is YYEEEE in the germline V gene. V lost 5 bases, J lost 1 base, and 12 bases lay in between. This CDR3 comprises 14 residues. In DNA, the CDR3 is TGTGCCAGCAGGAGGAGGCAGGGGAACACTGAAGCTTTCTTT. Translation: CASRRRQGNTEAFF.

This clone was counted only a few times. This CDR3 reads CAWSVGSELFF. The CDR3 DNA follows: TGTGCCTGGAGTGTCGGGTCGGAGCTGTTTTTT. The chain couples TRBV30 to TRBJ2-2; no clear D gene. Per the germline V gene, CDR1 is GTSNPN and CDR2 is SVGIG (reference sequence). With 0 bases removed from V and 10 bases from J, the gap between germline ends came to 6 bases. The CDR3 covers 11 residues. Using reference TRBV30 and TRBJ2-2 for the parts outside the CDR3, the full variable domain is SQTIHQWPATLVQPVGSPLSLECTVEGTSNPNLYWYRQAAGRGLQLLFYSVGIGQISSEVPQNLSASRPQDRQFILSSKKLLLSDSGFYLCAWSVGSELFFGEGSRLTVL.

This rearrangement joins TRBV5-1 to TRBJ2-7; 8 positions agree with TRBD2. CDR3 length: 14 residues. J was trimmed by 8 bases and V by 0 bases; bases with no gene match: 7. Looked up from germline, CDR1 is SGHRS and CDR2 is YFSETQ. The CDR3 DNA reads as TGCGCCAGCAGCTTGGAAACGGGAGGGCCGAAGCAGTACTTC. It yields the protein CASSLETGGPKQYF.

The genes are TRBV4-1 and TRBJ2-3; 9 bases are shared with TRBD1. The CDR3 spans 15 residues. CDR1 and CDR2 (germline): MGHRA, YSYEKL. J lost 1 base, V lost 1 base, and 0 bases had no gene match. Written as DNA, the CDR3 is TGCGCCAGCAGCCAAGGACAGGGGGGCACAGATACGCAGTATTTT. Translated, it gives CASSQGQGGTDTQYF.

The gene calls are TRBV29-1 and TRBJ2-5; D might be TRBD1 (7 bases). Germline CDR1 and CDR2: SQVTM and ANQGSEA. This CDR3 contains 12 residues. Between the trimmed V and J ends, which lost 6 bases and 6 bases, there was a span of 14 bases. The CDR3 DNA reads as TGCAGCGTCTACCAGGGGGGAAAGACCCAGTACTTC. This translates into CSVYQGGKTQYF.

There are many counts of this clone. The chain links TRBV4-1 to TRBJ1-2; tentatively, D is TRBD1 (6 bases). The V end was cut by 4 bases, the J end by 7 bases, with 25 bases between. Germline V CDR1 and CDR2: MGHRA, YSYEKL. This CDR3 is 17 amino acids long. Written as DNA, the CDR3 is TGCGCCAGCAGCCCGTCCCGGGACATAGCCTCCCGGGCTGGCTACACCTTC. Amino acids: CASSPSRDIASRAGYTF.

This clone was seen more than once but under ten times. The sample has other DNA sequences that encode this CDR3 too. This chain uses TRBV30 with TRBJ1-1; unclear D gene. CDR1 and CDR2 from the germline V gene are GTSNPN and SVGIG (reference sequence). The CDR3 contains 12 residues. Trimming stripped 1 base from V and 0 bases from J, with 3 bases between. CDR3 sequence: CAWSGMNTEAFF. For the CDR3, the DNA is TGTGCCTGGAGTGGTATGAACACTGAAGCTTTCTTT.

The rearrangement joins TRBV19 to TRBJ2-7; D tentatively reads TRBD1 or TRBD2 (5 bases each). Trimming took 3 bases from V and 3 from J, leaving 9 bases between them. This CDR3 has 13 amino acids. Per the germline V gene, CDR1 is LNHDA and CDR2 is SQIVND (reference sequence). CDR3 loop: CASSIGAHYEQYF. CDR3 DNA: TGTGCCAGTAGTATCGGGGCCCACTACGAGCAGTACTTC.